This TCR beta chain was recovered during a study of CD8 T cells in Susac syndrome. Reverse transcription used about 0.45 to 1 ug RNA and random hexamers. Across 54 Vbeta and 13 Jbeta, TCR beta CDR3 was amplified with immunoSEQ multiplex PCR. One entry per CDR3 protein results from TCRdb running MiXCR on the immunoSEQ multiplex PCR reads. The table lists some 63,000 distinct CDR3 sequences, 85% to 95% of them singletons. Blood CD8+ and CD4+ T cells underwent high-throughput TCR beta sequencing. The multiple sclerosis control group was made up of treatment-naive patients with stable or active relapsing-remitting disease. Both CD4+ and CD8+ T cells were negatively isolated, and TEMRA cells underwent FACS enrichment. CDR3 size: 14 residues. With 8 bases clipped from V and 4 bases from J, the junction kept 13 bases outside the gene matches. Germline CDR1 reads GTSNPN; CDR2 reads SVGIG (reference sequence).

This rearrangement joins TRBV30 to TRBJ1-1; 7 positions match TRBD1. Material: CD8+ T cells from PBMCs. The source is a human donor with multiple sclerosis. The DNA for the CDR3 is TGTGCCGGATCGACAGGGTATGGTAGCACTGAAGCTTTCTTT. Translating it yields CAGSTGYGSTEAFF.